The rows below give T cell receptor beta chains drawn from one sample of a study of CD4+ T cells in melanoma. The protocol was immunoSEQ multiplex PCR, while the TCRdb copy is restricted to in-frame clones and leaves out a portion. Of about 8,900 clones detected, approximately 70% appear once; the ten largest clones hold over 15%. Material: cells from a culture (not recorded whether cultured in vitro). The receptors come from a human donor with melanoma. The CDR3 runs from the conserved cysteine through the conserved F or W. A D gene is named only where the DNA matches it firmly. Size is stated for part of the rows, as once, few or many counts, or as a class when the clone is expanded.

clone_size	d_call	v_call	j_call	cdr3_nt	cdr3_aa
.	.	TRBV7-9	TRBJ1-1	TGTGCCAGCAGCCCAGCGGCTCCGAACACTGAAGCTTTCTTT	CASSPAAPNTEAFF
.	.	TRBV25-1	TRBJ1-2	TGTGCCAGCAGTGCGACGGGGCTCGGCTATGGCTACACCTTC	CASSATGLGYGYTF
once	.	TRBV7-7	TRBJ2-5	TGTGCTAGCAGCTTAGACGGCGCGCAAGAGACCCAGTACTTC	CASSLDGAQETQYF
.	.	TRBV7-2	TRBJ2-3	TGTGCCAGCAGCTTTGGGGGCGGGGTAGATACGCAGTATTTT	CASSFGGGVDTQYF
.	.	TRBV6-1	TRBJ1-2	TGTGCCAGCCGAGGGATAGACAGTGGAGTCTATGGCTACACCTTC	CASRGIDSGVYGYTF
.	TRBD1	TRBV6-1	TRBJ1-5	TGTGCCAGCAGTGAACGGACAGGGATTGGGGGGCCCCAGCATTTT	CASSERTGIGGPQHF
once	TRBD1	TRBV9	TRBJ1-1	TGTGCCAGCAGCCCGGGACAGTCTTACACTGAAGCTTTCTTT	CASSPGQSYTEAFF
.	.	TRBV6-1	TRBJ1-2	TGTGCCAGCAGTGCCCGGTGGGGAGGCTACACCTTC	CASSARWGGYTF
.	.	TRBV4-1	TRBJ1-6	TGCGCCAGCAGCCAAGAACCGGGCTGGTCACCCCTCCACTTT	CASSQEPGWSPLHF
.	TRBD2	TRBV27	TRBJ2-1	TGTGCCAGCAGTTTAGCCCGTATAGCGGGGGCGGGTACTGAGCAGTTCTTC	CASSLARIAGAGTEQFF
.	.	TRBV5-1	TRBJ1-2	TGCGCCAGCAGCTCGGGTGGGGGGAACTATGGCTACACCTTC	CASSSGGGNYGYTF
.	.	TRBV6-1	TRBJ1-2	TGTGCCAGCAGTGGGGGGTGGCGCAGGACTAACTATGGCTACACCTTC	CASSGGWRRTNYGYTF
.	.	TRBV27	TRBJ1-1	TGTGCCAGCAGTGCGCCCGGGACCCCGGGCACTGAAGCTTTCTTT	CASSAPGTPGTEAFF
once	.	TRBV27	TRBJ1-1	TGTGCCAGCAGTTTATCGCAGGGGCGCGGAGCTTTCTTT	CASSLSQGRGAFF
.	.	TRBV7-9	TRBJ1-1	TGTGCCAGTCGAGCTGAAGCTTTCTTT	CASRAEAFF
.	TRBD1	TRBV18	TRBJ1-1	TGTGCCAGCTCACAATCAACCGGGACAGCGAACACTGAAGCTTTCTTT	CASSQSTGTANTEAFF
.	TRBD1	TRBV29-1	TRBJ1-2	TGCAGCGTTGAGAGGGGGCTCGGGTATGGCTACACCTTC	CSVERGLGYGYTF
.	.	TRBV5-1	TRBJ2-1	TGCGCCAGCAGCATCGGACAGAGCTCCTACAATGAGCAGTTCTTC	CASSIGQSSYNEQFF
.	TRBD1	TRBV18	TRBJ2-7	TGTGCCAGCTCACCACGGGGGACAGGGCCGTCCTACGAGCAGTACTTC	CASSPRGTGPSYEQYF
few	.	TRBV6-4	TRBJ1-1	TGTGCCAGCAGTGACTTCATGAACACTGAAGCTTTCTTT	CASSDFMNTEAFF
.	TRBD1	TRBV2	TRBJ1-1	TGTGCCAGCAAGGGGACAGCCAACACTGAAGCTTTCTTT	CASKGTANTEAFF
.	TRBD1	TRBV19	TRBJ1-5	TGTGCCAGTAGTATCTACGGGACAGGGCGACTCCAGCCCCAGCATTTT	CASSIYGTGRLQPQHF
few	.	TRBV30	TRBJ1-5	TGTGCCTGGAGTGTAGCGGGCTCTCAGCCCCAGCATTTT	CAWSVAGSQPQHF
.	.	TRBV30	TRBJ1-3	TGTGCCTGGAGTAGTATGAGGGGGACGCGAAGATCTGGAAACACCATATATTTT	CAWSSMRGTRRSGNTIYF
.	TRBD1	TRBV9	TRBJ1-1	TGTGCCAGCAGCCCCACAACCCGGACAGGCTTGCATGAAGCTTTCTTT	CASSPTTRTGLHEAFF
.	.	TRBV15	TRBJ2-3	TGTGCCACCAGCAGAGAGAGTCAAGATACGCAGTATTTT	CATSRESQDTQYF
few	.	TRBV2	TRBJ2-2	TGTGCCAGCCGTCACGGGGCCGGGGAGCTGTTTTTT	CASRHGAGELFF
.	TRBD1	TRBV5-5	TRBJ2-6	TGTGCCAGCAGCTTGGTTAGGGGACAGGGACCAAACTCTGGGGCCAACGTCCTGACTTTC	CASSLVRGQGPNSGANVLTF
.	.	TRBV7-9	TRBJ2-3	TGTGCCAGCAGCTTATCCTTCACAGATACGCAGTATTTT	CASSLSFTDTQYF
.	.	TRBV14	TRBJ1-2	TGTGCCAGCAGCCAAGAGGGCAGGCTCGCCTATGGCTACACCTTC	CASSQEGRLAYGYTF
.	TRBD2	TRBV9	TRBJ2-1	TGTGCCAGCAGCCCTAGCGCGCGGACTAGATTCCGGGTTAGTCATGAGCAGTTCTTC	CASSPSARTRFRVSHEQFF
.	.	TRBV27	TRBJ1-1	TGTGCCAGCAGTCGGCCAGGGAACACTGAAGCTTTCTTT	CASSRPGNTEAFF
.	.	TRBV25-1	TRBJ2-5	TGTGCCAGCAGTGAATTGGGGGGCCGGGAGACCCAGTACTTC	CASSELGGRETQYF
.	TRBD2	TRBV7-2	TRBJ2-3	TGTGCCAGCAGCGAGAGCTTACTAGCGACACGGCGAGGAGATACGCAGTATTTT	CASSESLLATRRGDTQYF
.	.	TRBV5-1	TRBJ1-4	TGCGCCAGCAGCTCAACGGGCCCCAGGGGTGAAAAACTGTTTTTT	CASSSTGPRGEKLFF
.	TRBD1	TRBV6-5	TRBJ1-3	TGTGCCACCGGGACAGGGGGAAACACCATATATTTT	CATGTGGNTIYF
.	.	TRBV30	TRBJ2-3	TGTGCCTGGAGTCCTCAGTGGGCAGGAGACACAGATACGCAGTATTTT	CAWSPQWAGDTDTQYF
.	TRBD1	TRBV6-1	TRBJ1-6	TGTGCCACTCAGGGGGCGAGAAATTCACCCCTCCACTTT	CATQGARNSPLHF
.	TRBD1	TRBV30	TRBJ2-3	TGTGCCTGGCGGACAGGGGGTCGGGGGCCTACGCAGTATTTT	CAWRTGGRGPTQYF
.	.	TRBV2	TRBJ1-4	TGTGCCAGCAGTAACGTCGCGGCTAATGAAAAACTGTTTTTT	CASSNVAANEKLFF
few	.	TRBV4-1	TRBJ1-1	TGCGCCAGCAGCCAGGGTCTGGTGTTGAACACTGAAGCTTTCTTT	CASSQGLVLNTEAFF
few	.	TRBV6-1	TRBJ1-1	TGTGCCAGCAGATCGAGGGATGCAGCTGAAGCTTTCTTT	CASRSRDAAEAFF
.	.	TRBV5-4	TRBJ2-5	TGTGCCAGCAGCTTACGTAAACAAGGGGCCGGAGAGACCCAGTACTTC	CASSLRKQGAGETQYF
.	TRBD1	TRBV19	TRBJ1-5	TGTGCCAGTAGGGGACAGGGAAACGGGCAGCCCCAGCATTTT	CASRGQGNGQPQHF
.	TRBD1	TRBV5-4	TRBJ1-2	TGTGCCAGCAGCGTCGACAGGGCCTATGGCTACACCTTC	CASSVDRAYGYTF
.	TRBD1	TRBV19	TRBJ2-3	TGTGCCAGTAGTAAGGTGGGACAGGGGACAACAACGCAGTATTTT	CASSKVGQGTTTQYF
.	.	TRBV7-6	TRBJ2-7	TGTGCCAGCAGCCCCCGAACGTCCTACGAGCAGTACTTC	CASSPRTSYEQYF
.	.	TRBV2	TRBJ2-5	TGTGCCAGCAGTGAGGCCCGCCAAGAGACCCAGTACTTC	CASSEARQETQYF
.	.	TRBV30	TRBJ1-3	TGTGCCTGGAGTGGGACAGCGCGAAACACCATATATTTT	CAWSGTARNTIYF
.	.	TRBV4-1	TRBJ1-5	TGCGCCAGCAGCCAAATACCACGGGAGGGTCGGCCCCAGCATTTT	CASSQIPREGRPQHF
.	TRBD2	TRBV5-1	TRBJ2-1	TGCGCCAGCAGCCCCCGACTGAGCGGGGGCTCCTACAATGAGCAGTTCTTC	CASSPRLSGGSYNEQFF
.	TRBD2	TRBV5-1	TRBJ2-3	TGCGCCAGCGGGGATAGCGGGGGGCAAACAGATACGCAGTATTTT	CASGDSGGQTDTQYF
.	TRBD1	TRBV6-1	TRBJ1-4	TGTGCCAGCAGTGAAGTCAGGGGGCGGGGGGGAAAACTGTTTTTT	CASSEVRGRGGKLFF
once	TRBD1	TRBV5-1	TRBJ2-2	TGCGCCAGCAGCCCGCCCCCGACAGGGATGGGCACCGGGGAGCTGTTTTTT	CASSPPPTGMGTGELFF